This note documents a single T cell receptor (beta chain) sequence. The record originates from a study of blood T cell repertoires in COVID-19. As for the study in general: Material from acute and convalescent COVID-19 was sourced from the United States, Italy and Spain. Sources were T cells, B-cell-depleted T cells, or PBMCs; the material itself was cDNA or gDNA.

As handled by the study authors: Amplification with reference gene primers provided the estimates of nucleated cell counts. The repertoire was sequenced with immunoSEQ multiplex PCR; TCRdb's copy has only in-frame clones and lacks some. The V and J calls and the clone size are those of that table, but D and trimming were determined from the DNA. The table shows 150,000 or so clones, with roughly 89% occurring only once. The germline CDR1 and CDR2 sequences are SSHAT and FNYEAQ (reference sequence). The CDR3 consists of 15 residues. V trimming: 4 bases; J trimming: 0 bases; junction bases outside the gene matches: 3.

Sequences were obtained from peripheral blood. This TCR was sampled from a man in his forties or fifties with acute or convalescent COVID-19. The gene calls are TRBV7-7 and TRBJ2-1; 7 nucleotides match TRBD2. The CDR3 loop is CASSSGRASYNEQFF. Here the CDR3 DNA reads TGTGCCAGCAGCTCGGGGAGGGCCTCCTACAATGAGCAGTTCTTC.